This T cell receptor (beta chain) is from a study of blood T cell repertoires in COVID-19 (TCRdb year 2020). As for the study more broadly: The collaborator samples originated in the United States, Italy and Spain and spanned the acute and convalescent phases of COVID-19. The prospective study material was composed of cDNA or gDNA derived from T cells, B-cell-depleted T cells, or PBMCs. Deeply sampled blood TCRbeta repertoires from subjects exposed to, actively infected with, or recovered from COVID-19 were included in the dataset. A freely available public database, intended as a resource for researchers studying the immune response to SARS-CoV-2, is where the repertoires were released. Samples came from the ongoing ImmuneRACE study (first 160 participants) plus 1,254 subjects from 6 global collaborators. The sample metadata nearly always contained a de-identified subject ID, COVID-19 status, age in years and sex. Where HLA class I and class II types were available, the types were taken from metadata supplied by the sample provider, not from assay-based typing. General findings and caveats noted by the study authors: Clinical and demographic metadata were provided uncurated, with the amount varying by source and participant.

The CDR3 has 17 amino acids, counting the end cysteine and phenylalanine. The entry retains the CDR3 DNA only, 51 bases that are in frame from base 1. V has 6 bases trimmed and J has 2 bases trimmed; junction bases matching no gene number 13. The germline V gene (reference sequence) specifies MNHEY as CDR1 and SMNVEV as CDR2. Each collaborating institution followed its own protocols to collect whole blood in K2EDTA tubes. For TCRbeta analysis, collaborator samples were shipped as frozen whole blood, as isolated PBMCs, or as DNA extracted from either sample type. Comments on this clone: This clone's antigen is unknown. It has no much larger one-base neighbor in the sample; base qualities were not kept.

The immunoSEQ Assay, a bias-controlled multiplex PCR, was used to amplify TCRbeta CDR3 regions from genomic DNA. Per the authors' processing: The number of nucleated cells in each sample was estimated by amplification of reference gene primers within the assay. To quantify the absolute abundance of each unique TCRbeta CDR3 rearrangement, sequence reads were collapsed and filtered. For each sample, productive Simpson clonality was calculated as the square root of Simpson's diversity index across productive rearrangements. TCRdb provides this immuneACCESS table in a form limited to in-frame rearrangements. Some clones are lacking; in checked studies, under half of them reflect an unresolved V gene, and why the rest are absent is not known. That table furnishes V, J and clone size, whereas the DNA furnished D and trimming. The table for this sample lists about 280,000 clones; almost 85% of them were counted only once. Of the sample, more than 4.5% falls within the top ten clones.

Recombination linked TRBV27 to TRBJ2-5; 9 bases in between match TRBD2. The specimen was peripheral blood. The TCR originated in a man aged 45 to 65 with active or convalescent COVID-19. The DNA is as follows: TGTGCCAGCAGCACTGACGGACTAGCGCCCTTACAAGAGACCCAGTACTTC. Translation gives CASSTDGLAPLQETQYF.